A single sample is the source of the 18 T cell receptor beta chains below, sequenced in a study of blood T cell repertoires in COVID-19 (dated by TCRdb to the early 2020s). The library was prepared using the immunoSEQ multiplex PCR assay. This is the immuneACCESS table as TCRdb keeps it, with only in-frame sequences that have V and J called. A part of the clones is gone; compared with another copy, unresolved V genes explain less than half, and the rest is unexplained. Present in this sample are roughly 98,000 clones, 85% of which were seen just once. About 11% of the sample comes from the top ten. The sample taken for sequencing was peripheral blood. Source of these receptors: a woman aged 70 to 79 with active or convalescent COVID-19.

The V and J genes are TRBV6-1 and TRBJ1-4; a weak D match, TRBD1 (6 bases). V gave up 4 bases and J gave up 8 bases, with 20 bases separating them. The CDR3 loop spans 16 amino acids. The germline V gene encodes CDR1 MNHNS and CDR2 SASEGT. As DNA, the CDR3 is TGTGCCAGCAGTGGGGAATGGAACAGGGTGGGAGAAAAACTGTTTTTT. Amino acids: CASSGEWNRVGEKLFF.

In DNA, the CDR3 is TGCGCCAGCAGCCAAAGCCGGGGAAGCGATACGCAGTATTTT. Protein product: CASSQSRGSDTQYF. The chain is built from TRBV5-1 and TRBJ2-3, with a weak D call TRBD2 (5 bases). The CDR3 has 14 residues. CDR1 is SGHRS, CDR2 YFSETQ, per germline. Trimming left V 4 bases short and J 6 bases short, with 15 bases between.

The chain links TRBV2 to TRBJ2-3, with TRBD2 matching over 13 bases. Trimming at V came to 6 bases and at J to 7 bases, leaving 7 bases not matched to a gene. The length of the CDR3 is 15 residues. CDR1 and CDR2 (germline): SNHLY, FYNNEI. CDR3 in amino acids: CASSRRTSGGNTQYF. Written as DNA, the CDR3 is TGTGCCAGCAGCCGCAGGACTAGCGGGGGCAATACGCAGTATTTT.

This clone was detected only a few times. The genes are TRBV5-1 and TRBJ1-1; D is unclear. CDR3 size: 14 residues. Germline CDR1 reads SGHRS; CDR2 reads YFSETQ. Trimming shortened V by 0 bases and J by 1 base, and 7 bases separated the two germline ends. CDR3 sequence: CASSLDPGNTEAFF. The CDR3 DNA sequence: TGCGCCAGCAGCTTGGACCCGGGGAACACTGAAGCTTTCTTT.

The chain carries TRBV6-5 and TRBJ1-1, with D possibly matching TRBD1 (6 bases). This CDR3 contains 11 residues. V was cut by 7 bases and J by 8 bases, with 11 bases left in between. CDR1 MNHEY and CDR2 SVGAGI come from the germline V gene. Here the CDR3 reads CASTARGEAFF. The CDR3 region has the DNA TGTGCCAGCACCGCAAGGGGGGAAGCTTTCTTT.

This clone has only one observation. V usage is TRBV3-1 (or the pseudogene TRBV3-2) and J usage is TRBJ2-1; 7 nucleotides match TRBD2. The germline CDR1 and CDR2 sequences are LGHDT and YNNKEL (reference sequence). The CDR3 spans 14 residues. The V gene end was trimmed by 0 bases and the J gene end by 16 bases; junction bases not matched to a gene: 12. The CDR3 bases are TGTGCCAGCAGCCAAGAAATGGACGGGGGGAGTTATTTCTTC. This gives the protein CASSQEMDGGSYFF.

This rearrangement joins TRBV18 to TRBJ2-5; perhaps TRBD1 as D (6 bases). Germline values: CDR1 KGHSH, CDR2 LQKENI. V was cut by 2 bases and J by 0 bases, with 13 bases left in between. This CDR3 is built from 16 residues. In DNA form, the CDR3 reads TGTGCCAGCTCACCATTTCGGCAGGGGTACCAAGAGACCCAGTACTTC. It translates to CASSPFRQGYQETQYF.

The chain is built from TRBV6-2 or TRBV6-3 and TRBJ2-3; 10 bases fit TRBD1. The V gene's germline CDR1 is MNHEY and CDR2 SVGEGT. The CDR3 extends over 14 amino acids. Losses at the gene ends were 2 bases for V and 5 bases for J; bases not matched to a gene: 1. CDR3 amino acids: CASSYGTGVDTQYF. The CDR3 DNA reads as TGTGCCAGCAGTTACGGGACAGGGGTAGATACGCAGTATTTT.

The chain recombines TRBV7-2 with TRBJ1-2; 7 nucleotides line up with TRBD1. J was trimmed by 8 bases and V by 1 base; bases with no gene match: 10. The CDR3 length is 15 residues. CDR1 and CDR2 (germline): SGHTA, FQGNSA. DNA for the CDR3: TGTGCCAGCAGCTTAGAGGGGGGCAGGGGGTTAGGCTACACCTTC. Protein product: CASSLEGGRGLGYTF.

The genes are TRBV5-4 and TRBJ1-6; tentatively, D is TRBD1 (6 bases). Trimming left V 2 bases short and J 7 bases short, with 16 bases between. Germline CDR1 SGHNT, CDR2 YYREEE (reference sequence). This CDR3 region has 16 residues. CDR3 protein: CASSFGKQGGNSPLHF. In DNA form, the CDR3 reads TGTGCCAGCAGCTTTGGTAAACAGGGCGGCAATTCACCCCTCCACTTT.

There are a few counts of this clone. The J gene is TRBJ2-1, the V gene TRBV2, with 13 bases identical to TRBD2. The CDR3 is made up of 17 amino acids. J gave up 7 bases and V 5 bases, and 11 bases lay outside the gene matches. The V gene's germline CDR1 is SNHLY and CDR2 FYNNEI. The CDR3 reads CASSRSLLAGGRNEQFF. Here the CDR3 DNA reads TGTGCCAGCAGTCGTTCTCTACTAGCGGGGGGGAGGAATGAGCAGTTCTTC.

This chain links TRBV5-4 with TRBJ1-2; TRBD1 might be the D (5 bases). Germline V gives CDR1 SGHNT, CDR2 YYREEE (reference sequence). Trimming pared 0 bases from V and 4 bases from J, leaving 13 bases between. The CDR3 extends over 15 amino acids. The CDR3 DNA reads TGTGCCAGCAGCTTGGCCCAGGGAGGGGCCTATGGCTACACCTTC. Translation gives CASSLAQGGAYGYTF.

This clone appeared a few times. The V call is TRBV10-3, the J call TRBJ2-2; no reliable D call. Germline lookup yields CDR1 ENHRY and CDR2 SYGVKD. This CDR3 has 14 residues. V dropped 4 bases and J dropped 5 bases, with 11 bases sitting between them. CDR3 amino acids: CAISGAQWTGELFF. The CDR3 nucleotides are TGTGCCATCAGTGGGGCCCAGTGGACCGGGGAGCTGTTTTTT.

The rearrangement links TRBV5-1 to TRBJ1-2; no firm D call. Looked up from germline, CDR1 is SGHRS and CDR2 is YFSETQ. The CDR3 sequence is 14 residues long. V gave up 0 bases and J gave up 4 bases, with 10 bases separating them. In DNA, the CDR3 is TGCGCCAGCAGCTTGGACAGAACCTTCTATGGCTACACCTTC. This gives the protein CASSLDRTFYGYTF.

The CDR3 here is CASSLEFGAPDGYEQYF. The CDR3 DNA is TGTGCCAGCAGCTTGGAGTTTGGGGCCCCGGACGGTTACGAGCAGTACTTC. This chain connects TRBV5-5 to TRBJ2-7; tentatively, D is TRBD1 (5 bases). The germline V and J ends were trimmed by 0 bases and 4 bases, with 20 bases remaining between them. Germline CDR1 and CDR2: SGHKS and YYEKEE (reference sequence). CDR3 size: 17 residues. Combining the CDR3 with reference TRBV5-5 and TRBJ2-7 gives the whole variable domain DAGVTQSPTHLIKTRGQQVTLRCSPISGHKSVSWYQQVLGQGPQFIFQYYEKEERGRGNFPDRFSARQFPNYSSELNVNALLLGDSALYLCASSLEFGAPDGYEQYFGPGTRLTVT.

This clone has only one observation. V and J are TRBV3-1 (or the pseudogene TRBV3-2) and TRBJ1-5; 10 bases are shared with TRBD1. This CDR3 is built from 16 residues. CDR1 and CDR2 (germline): LGHDT, YNNKEL (reference sequence). V lost 1 base, J lost 9 bases, and 9 bases stayed unmatched. The CDR3 DNA reads TGTGCCAGCAGCCAAGGCCCGGACAGGGGGAAGGGGCCCCAGCATTTT. It yields the protein CASSQGPDRGKGPQHF.

The gene calls are TRBV7-2 and TRBJ2-2, with 8 bases identical to TRBD2. CDR3 length: 16 residues. V shed 5 bases and J 7 bases; nucleotides not matched to a gene: 12. CDR1 is SGHTA, CDR2 FQGNSA, per germline. The CDR3 reads CASSVRAGGGFGELFF. CDR3 bases: TGTGCCAGCAGCGTCCGGGCGGGGGGCGGTTTCGGGGAGCTGTTTTTT.

This sequence joins TRBV5-1 and TRBJ1-5; tentatively, D is TRBD1 (5 bases). V dropped 4 bases and J dropped 10 bases, with 18 bases sitting between them. CDR1 and CDR2 from the germline V gene are SGHRS and YFSETQ. The CDR3 extends over 14 amino acids. The CDR3 bases are TGCGCCAGCAGCCCCCTGGGGGGGACGGCACCCCAGCATTTT. Amino acids: CASSPLGGTAPQHF. The whole variable domain, remainder taken from reference TRBV5-1 and TRBJ1-5, is KAGVTQTPRYLIKTRGQQVTLSCSPISGHRSVSWYQQTPGQGLQFLFEYFSETQRNKGNFPGRFSGRQFSNSRSEMNVSTLELGDSALYLCASSPLGGTAPQHFGDGTRLSIL.